What follows are 16 T cell receptor beta chains derived from one specimen sequenced in a study of chemoradiotherapy in HPV16-positive cancers (dated by TCRdb to 2021 to 2024). Library prep was done by the immunoSEQ multiplex PCR assay. This immuneACCESS table, as held by TCRdb, lists in-frame sequences with V and J called but not all clones. Of the missing ones, under half trace to an unresolved V gene in checked studies; the others have no known cause. The sample table shows approximately 34,000 clones, and nearly 90% are seen once. The top ten clones comprise approximately 3% of the sample. Sequencing was performed on blood, taken from a patient who underwent chemoradiotherapy. Receptors originate from a human donor with HPV-associated anogenital cancer.

Concerning this clone itself: The junction does not match germline at one end; this may be a read error. The chain is built from TRBV6-5 and TRBJ2-5; 10 nucleotides line up with TRBD2. This CDR3 comprises 13 residues. CDR1 and CDR2 (germline): MNHEY, SVGAGI. CDR3 nucleotide sequence: TGTGCCAGCGGTTATAGCGGGAGGAAGACCCAGTACTTC. It codes for CASGYSGRKTQYF.

The rearrangement links TRBV30 to TRBJ2-5, with D possibly matching TRBD2 (5 bases). This CDR3 has 14 amino acids. Germline V lookup: CDR1 GTSNPN, CDR2 SVGIG (reference sequence). V lost 2 bases, J lost 2 bases, and 12 bases lay in between. CDR3 in DNA: TGTGCCTGGAGTAATAGAGGAGGACAAGAGACCCAGTACTTC. This encodes CAWSNRGGQETQYF.

This clone has just one count. This chain joins TRBV5-1 and TRBJ2-1; no clear D. The CDR3 spans 15 residues. V was clipped by 1 base and J by 6 bases, with 14 bases between them. Per germline, CDR1 SGHRS and CDR2 YFSETQ. CDR3 protein: CASSLLGQAVNEQFF. In DNA form, the CDR3 reads TGCGCCAGCAGCTTGTTGGGTCAGGCGGTCAATGAGCAGTTCTTC.

The genes are TRBV6-5 and TRBJ1-2; maybe TRBD1 (6 bases). The CDR3 sequence is 14 residues long. V was shortened by 0 bases and J by 8 bases, with 13 bases between the two germline ends. CDR1 and CDR2 from the germline V gene are MNHEY and SVGAGI. The CDR3 coding sequence is TGTGCCAGCAGTTACTCATTTACAGGGTACGGCTACACCTTC. Translation: CASSYSFTGYGYTF.

The rearrangement links TRBV7-9 to TRBJ1-1; D not certain. From germline, CDR1 is SEHNR and CDR2 FQNEAQ (reference sequence). The ends were cut back, 3 bases at V and 1 base at J, with 3 bases in the middle. This CDR3 contains 12 residues. The CDR3: CASSFANTEAFF. The CDR3 region has the DNA TGTGCCAGCAGCTTTGCGAACACTGAAGCTTTCTTT.

The V call is TRBV11-3, the J call TRBJ2-5; tentatively, D is TRBD2 (6 bases). The V end was cut by 5 bases, the J end by 5 bases, with 18 bases between. Germline V lookup: CDR1 SGHNT, CDR2 YENEEA. The CDR3 loop spans 15 amino acids. In DNA, the CDR3 is TGTGCCAGCAGCCCCGCCGACATTGCGGGGGAGACCCAGTACTTC. It specifies CASSPADIAGETQYF.

The chain couples TRBV4-3 to TRBJ2-7; D is unclear. V shed 4 bases and J shed 1 base, with 11 bases lying between them. The germline V gene has CDR1 LGHNA and CDR2 YSLEER. This CDR3 has 14 residues. The CDR3: CASSLSRASYEQYF. The DNA for the CDR3 is TGCGCCAGCAGCCTCTCACGGGCTTCCTACGAGCAGTACTTC.

This clone was seen a few times. J is TRBJ1-4 and V is TRBV2, with D perhaps matching TRBD1 (6 bases). CDR3 size: 16 residues. Trimming removed 5 bases at V and 7 bases at J, with 20 bases between. The V gene's germline CDR1 is SNHLY and CDR2 FYNNEI. CDR3 DNA: TGTGCCAGCAGTACCCCGCGAGGGGGGGTATCTGAAAAACTGTTTTTT. Protein sequence: CASSTPRGGVSEKLFF.

This rearrangement joins TRBV30 to TRBJ1-1, with D maybe TRBD1 (5 bases). Germline CDR1 is GTSNPN and CDR2 is SVGIG (reference sequence). CDR3 length: 12 residues. V shed 5 bases and J shed 5 bases, with 12 bases lying between them. In DNA form, the CDR3 reads TGTGCCTGGGATGGGGCGCGGACTGAAGCTTTCTTT. Residues: CAWDGARTEAFF.

The CDR3 DNA reads as TGTGCCAGCAGCGTCTTAGCGGGAGGGCGCGATGAGCAGTTCTTC. Translating it yields CASSVLAGGRDEQFF. The chain employs TRBV9 and TRBJ2-1; 11 nucleotides agree with TRBD2. V was clipped by 2 bases and J by 8 bases; unmatched bases: 6. Per the germline V gene, CDR1 is SGDLS and CDR2 is YYNGEE. This CDR3 contains 15 residues.

This chain uses TRBV7-3 with TRBJ2-5; TRBD2 is a possible D gene (5 bases). Germline V gives CDR1 SGHTA, CDR2 FQGTGA. This CDR3 contains 14 residues. Between the trimmed V and J ends, which lost 1 base and 5 bases, there was a span of 11 bases. This CDR3 reads CASSLRRNAETQYF. The DNA for the CDR3 is TGTGCCAGCAGCTTAAGGAGGAATGCGGAGACCCAGTACTTC.

The genes are TRBV15 and TRBJ2-3; 9 bases agree with TRBD2. Germline lookup yields CDR1 LNHNV and CDR2 YYDKDF (reference sequence). The CDR3 is made up of 15 amino acids. With V trimmed by 1 base and J by 9 bases, 8 bases remained unmatched. The CDR3 DNA reads TGTGCCACCAGCAGAGTGGCGGGAGGGCCCGAAACGCAGTATTTT. Its protein product is CATSRVAGGPETQYF.

V and J are TRBV5-4 and TRBJ1-2, with D possibly matching TRBD1 (5 bases). V lost 2 bases, J lost 8 bases, and 13 bases lay in between. CDR1 is SGHNT and CDR2 is YYREEE in the germline V gene (reference sequence). The CDR3 totals 13 residues. CDR3 region: CASSFDRLGGYTF. The CDR3 coding sequence is TGTGCCAGCAGCTTTGACAGACTGGGAGGCTACACCTTC.

This CDR3 is CASSRSAAGANVLTF. The CDR3 DNA follows: TGTGCCAGCAGCCGCTCGGCAGCTGGGGCCAACGTCCTGACTTTC. The V gene is TRBV5-4, the J gene TRBJ2-6; D gene uncertain. Germline lookup yields CDR1 SGHNT and CDR2 YYREEE (reference sequence). The CDR3 consists of 15 residues. Trimming shortened V by 4 bases and J by 2 bases, and 10 bases separated the two germline ends.

The chain uses TRBV19 and TRBJ1-4, with no clear D. V lost 6 bases, J lost 7 bases, and 12 bases lay in between. This CDR3 spans 13 amino acids. Germline CDR1 and CDR2: LNHDA and SQIVND (reference sequence). CDR3 in amino acids: CASSGRGREKLFF. The DNA for the CDR3 is TGTGCCAGTAGCGGCAGAGGGCGTGAAAAACTGTTTTTT.

A remark on this clone: A much larger clone differs by one base, so this may be a read error. Other DNA sequences of this sample code for an identical CDR3. The chain recombines TRBV6-6 with TRBJ1-4; 7 bases line up with TRBD1. CDR1 is MNHNY and CDR2 is SVGAGI in the germline V gene (reference sequence). The CDR3 sequence is 15 residues long. With 0 bases clipped from V and 4 bases from J, the junction kept 2 bases outside the gene matches. The CDR3 DNA follows: TGTGCCAGCAGTTACTCGGGACAGATTAATGAAAAACTGTTTTTT. Protein product: CASSYSGQINEKLFF.